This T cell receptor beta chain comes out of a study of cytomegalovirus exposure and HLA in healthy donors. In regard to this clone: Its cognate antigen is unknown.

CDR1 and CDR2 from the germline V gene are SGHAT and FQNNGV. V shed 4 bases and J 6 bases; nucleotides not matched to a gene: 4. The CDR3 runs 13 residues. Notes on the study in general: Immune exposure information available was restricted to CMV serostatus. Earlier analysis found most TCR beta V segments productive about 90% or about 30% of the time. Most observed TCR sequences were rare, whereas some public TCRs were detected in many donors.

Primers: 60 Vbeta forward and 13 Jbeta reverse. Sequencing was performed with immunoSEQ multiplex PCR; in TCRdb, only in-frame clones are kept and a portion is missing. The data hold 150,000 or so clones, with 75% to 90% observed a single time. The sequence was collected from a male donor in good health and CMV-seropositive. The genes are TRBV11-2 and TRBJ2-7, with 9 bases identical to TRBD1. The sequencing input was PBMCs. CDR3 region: CASSSTGGVEQYF. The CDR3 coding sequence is TGTGCCAGCAGCTCGACAGGGGGGGTCGAGCAGTACTTC.